These T cell receptor beta chains were read from a single sample in a study of siplizumab effects on memory and regulatory T cells. Clones were sequenced by immunoSEQ multiplex PCR, and TCRdb holds only the in-frame ones, with some missing. The sample lists over 95,000 clones, 85% to 95% occurring once. The sequenced material came from non-Treg CD4+ T cells sorted from blood. The receptors stem from a human donor in good health. Each CDR3 is given with its conserved first and last residue. The D gene is left open where the match is weak. Where a row states a size, it is once, few, many or the class of an expanded clone; other rows omit it.

j_call: TRBJ2-7
d_call: .
cdr3_length: 13
clone_size: .
v_call: TRBV5-1
cdr3_nt: TGCGCCAGCAGCCGGGCAGGCGCCTACGAGCAGTACTTC
cdr3_aa: CASSRAGAYEQYF

j_call: TRBJ2-3
d_call: .
cdr3_length: 14
clone_size: .
v_call: TRBV6-1
cdr3_nt: TGTGCCAGCTCCTGGGGGCAGCTCACAGATACGCAGTATTTT
cdr3_aa: CASSWGQLTDTQYF

j_call: TRBJ2-5
d_call: .
cdr3_length: 15
clone_size: .
v_call: TRBV18
cdr3_nt: TGTGCCAGCTCACCTTCAGGGAAGGTGGGAGAGACCCAGTACTTC
cdr3_aa: CASSPSGKVGETQYF

j_call: TRBJ2-7
d_call: .
cdr3_length: 12
clone_size: .
v_call: TRBV6-5
cdr3_nt: TGTGCCAGCAAAGGCAGGGTCTACGAGCAGTACTTC
cdr3_aa: CASKGRVYEQYF

j_call: TRBJ1-1
d_call: .
cdr3_length: 14
clone_size: few
v_call: TRBV10-1
cdr3_nt: TGCGCCAGCAGTGCTGCAGGACTAAACACTGAAGCTTTCTTT
cdr3_aa: CASSAAGLNTEAFF

j_call: TRBJ1-6
d_call: TRBD1
cdr3_length: 17
clone_size: .
v_call: TRBV5-1
cdr3_nt: TGCGCCAGCAGCTCGACCGGGACAGGGATGTATAATTCACCCCTCCACTTT
cdr3_aa: CASSSTGTGMYNSPLHF

j_call: TRBJ1-3
d_call: .
cdr3_length: 17
clone_size: .
v_call: TRBV5-1
cdr3_nt: TGCGCCAGCAGCTTCGACGGTGTAGTCTTCTCTGGAAACACCATATATTTT
cdr3_aa: CASSFDGVVFSGNTIYF

j_call: TRBJ1-6
d_call: TRBD1
cdr3_length: 15
clone_size: .
v_call: TRBV6-5
cdr3_nt: TGTGCCAGCAAAAAAGGGCGACAGGGCGACTCACCCCTCCACTTT
cdr3_aa: CASKKGRQGDSPLHF

j_call: TRBJ2-7
d_call: .
cdr3_length: 16
clone_size: .
v_call: TRBV7-2
cdr3_nt: TGTGCCAGCAGTTTTAGGGGGAGGGACAGAGTTGACGAGCAGTACTTC
cdr3_aa: CASSFRGRDRVDEQYF

j_call: TRBJ2-3
d_call: .
cdr3_length: 13
clone_size: .
v_call: TRBV9
cdr3_nt: TGTGCCAGCCAGCGGGACAGGAGAGATACGCAGTATTTT
cdr3_aa: CASQRDRRDTQYF

j_call: TRBJ2-5
d_call: TRBD2
cdr3_length: 15
clone_size: .
v_call: TRBV5-1
cdr3_nt: TGCGCCAGCAGCCTGGGTCCATCAGCGGGGGAGACCCAGTACTTC
cdr3_aa: CASSLGPSAGETQYF

j_call: TRBJ1-4
d_call: .
cdr3_length: 14
clone_size: .
v_call: TRBV5-1
cdr3_nt: TGCGCCAGCAGCTTGGGGGCGGATAATGAAAAACTGTTTTTT
cdr3_aa: CASSLGADNEKLFF

j_call: TRBJ2-3
d_call: TRBD2
cdr3_length: 13
clone_size: .
v_call: TRBV5-1
cdr3_nt: TGCGCCAGCAGCGTCGGGGGGACAGATACGCAGTATTTT
cdr3_aa: CASSVGGTDTQYF

j_call: TRBJ1-6
d_call: .
cdr3_length: 15
clone_size: .
v_call: TRBV25-1
cdr3_nt: TGTGCCAGCAGTGAATCGGAGGGGTGGAATTCACCCCTCCACTTT
cdr3_aa: CASSESEGWNSPLHF

j_call: TRBJ1-1
d_call: .
cdr3_length: 12
clone_size: once
v_call: TRBV6-5
cdr3_nt: TGTGCCAGCTCAACTATGGGGGCTGAAGCTTTCTTT
cdr3_aa: CASSTMGAEAFF

j_call: TRBJ2-7
d_call: TRBD1
cdr3_length: 14
clone_size: .
v_call: TRBV2
cdr3_nt: TGTGCCAGCAGTAAACAGGGGCCCTCCTACGAGCAGTACTTC
cdr3_aa: CASSKQGPSYEQYF

j_call: TRBJ2-3
d_call: .
cdr3_length: 17
clone_size: .
v_call: TRBV14
cdr3_nt: TGTGCCAGCAGCCAAGATCGGGTTGGGGCCCGTAGAGATACGCAGTATTTT
cdr3_aa: CASSQDRVGARRDTQYF

j_call: TRBJ1-6
d_call: TRBD1
cdr3_length: 18
clone_size: .
v_call: TRBV2
cdr3_nt: TGTGCCAGCAGTGAACGACAGGGGGAGAGCTCCTATAATTCACCCCTCCACTTT
cdr3_aa: CASSERQGESSYNSPLHF

j_call: TRBJ2-3
d_call: .
cdr3_length: 15
clone_size: .
v_call: TRBV12-5
cdr3_nt: TGTGCTAGTGGTCCACAGGGAACGGGCACAGATACGCAGTATTTT
cdr3_aa: CASGPQGTGTDTQYF

j_call: TRBJ2-7
d_call: TRBD1
cdr3_length: 12
clone_size: .
v_call: TRBV6-5
cdr3_nt: TGTGCCAGCAGTTTTTCACAGGGGTGGCAGTACTTC
cdr3_aa: CASSFSQGWQYF

j_call: TRBJ2-7
d_call: .
cdr3_length: 11
clone_size: .
v_call: TRBV2
cdr3_nt: TGTGCCAGCAGTGAGGGGTACGAGCAGTACTTC
cdr3_aa: CASSEGYEQYF

j_call: TRBJ1-1
d_call: .
cdr3_length: 13
clone_size: .
v_call: TRBV18
cdr3_nt: TGTGCCAGCTCACCCCTAGGGGGGACTGAAGCTTTCTTT
cdr3_aa: CASSPLGGTEAFF

j_call: TRBJ2-6
d_call: .
cdr3_length: 13
clone_size: .
v_call: TRBV29-1
cdr3_nt: TGCAGCGTTGGGCACTCTGGGGCCAACGTCCTGACTTTC
cdr3_aa: CSVGHSGANVLTF

j_call: TRBJ2-7
d_call: TRBD1
cdr3_length: 17
clone_size: .
v_call: TRBV7-8
cdr3_nt: TGTGCCAGCAGCTTAGGACAGGGGGCGATTCGAGTACGCGAGCAGTACTTC
cdr3_aa: CASSLGQGAIRVREQYF

j_call: TRBJ2-7
d_call: .
cdr3_length: 16
clone_size: .
v_call: TRBV6-5
cdr3_nt: TGTGCCAGCAGTTACTCGGGGCACCAGGGCCCGGGCGAGCAGTACTTC
cdr3_aa: CASSYSGHQGPGEQYF

j_call: TRBJ1-4
d_call: .
cdr3_length: 16
clone_size: .
v_call: TRBV4-3
cdr3_nt: TGCGCCAGCAGCCAGATGGGGTCGGCCACTAATGAAAAACTGTTTTTT
cdr3_aa: CASSQMGSATNEKLFF